This is a list of T cell receptor beta chains from one sample in a study of cytomegalovirus exposure and HLA in healthy donors. Clones were sequenced by immunoSEQ multiplex PCR, and TCRdb holds only the in-frame ones, with some missing. The table records 110,000 to 150,000 clones, approximately 80% of them present only once. Sequencing was carried out using PBMCs. The receptors come from a middle-aged woman in good health and CMV-seropositive. Each CDR3 is given without its conserved first and last residue.

TRBV6-4,11,ASSAGLGETQY
TRBV4-3,15,ASSQARAGINTGELF
TRBV5-1,12,ASSEGDLNSPLH
TRBV9,14,ASSPPGLAGAGEQY
TRBV7-9,11,ANGTSASGELF
TRBV5-6,11,ASSLAGTDTQY
TRBV7-2,11,ASSYRQAYGYT
TRBV4-3,11,ASSQGLQNEQF
TRBV6-6,14,ASRAGQGASNYGYT
TRBV11-1,10,ASSAAGYEQY
TRBV5-1,12,ASSSGQGPYGYT
TRBV27,11,ASSFFGGNGYT
TRBV7-3,16,ASSLPDRVFWTNEKLF
TRBV11-3,11,ASSSRLQGEQF
TRBV6-1,14,ASSDTGTGANYGYT
TRBV7-2,11,ASSFRQTDTQY
TRBV28,10,ASSYPGYEQY
TRBV19,13,ASSIRLAGGYEQY
TRBV10-3,14,AISDLIDRADTEAF
TRBV6-1,12,ASSERGRGLGQY
TRBV4-2,13,ASSQGTGVNEKLF
TRBV10-3,12,AISESSSTYEQY
TRBV2,11,ASSDRGQGGYT
TRBV28,13,ASSRGTGINQPQH
TRBV7-2,13,ASSLGMGAGQPQH
TRBV28,11,ASSLQFNTEAF
TRBV7-9,10,SSSFWGNGYT
TRBV27,10,ASSSPPGELF
TRBV6-1,12,ASNPGGFQETQY
TRBV29-1,12,SMGQGSVTDTQY
TRBV27,13,ASAPGGTTPEKLF
TRBV28,15,ASRPQLFHRGNQPQH
TRBV19,13,ASRKGQGSDNEQF
TRBV5-6,16,ASRDPDRQLTFNYGYT
TRBV13,13,ASSYSGGFQETQY
TRBV18,13,ASSPPSRGVNEQY
TRBV7-2,12,ASSLARAGWDST
TRBV23-1,8,ARWDRGAF
TRBV29-1,10,SGSRAVNEQF
TRBV11-1,11,ASSSQGEETQY
TRBV28,12,ASSLLPGGETQY
TRBV5-1,12,ASSLGQYTGELF
TRBV11-2,13,ASSLTDRGVYGYT
TRBV6-1,12,ASSVQVANYGYT
TRBV6-1,11,ASSENVDYGYT
TRBV19,14,ASSATHRGHTDTQY
TRBV7-2,12,ASSLLGGSYEQY
TRBV4-3,17,ASSREGPKGLTFYNEQF
TRBV9,12,ASSVVSGDGELF
TRBV11-2,14,ASSLLSLGQAYEQY
TRBV7-6,16,ASSLAGRGGVGQETQY
TRBV6-5,10,ATVQGTGEQY
TRBV27,14,ASSLTGRGQDTEAF
TRBV6-5,10,ASRQGDYEQY
TRBV7-2,14,ASSRHWTGVNTEAF
TRBV13,13,ASSQTQRGTYEQY
TRBV27,13,ASSPTGFYNSPLH
TRBV19,13,ASSIGQGVEKGYT